This passage covers 18 T cell receptor beta chains from one sample sequenced in a study of blood T cell repertoires in COVID-19. The repertoire was sequenced with immunoSEQ multiplex PCR; TCRdb's copy has only in-frame clones and lacks some. There are 68,000 or so clones in the sample; 80% to 85% occur only once, and roughly 39% lies in the top ten. The specimen sequenced was peripheral blood. Source of these receptors: a human donor in a cohort sampled during active COVID-19.

The V gene is TRBV28, the J gene TRBJ2-3, with 9 bases that match TRBD1. Looked up from germline, CDR1 is MDHEN and CDR2 is SYDVKM. The CDR3 contains 16 residues. Trimming removed 6 bases from V and 2 bases from J; junction bases left unmatched: 9. CDR3 sequence: CASSQTGGRITDTQYF. For the CDR3, the DNA is TGTGCCAGCAGCCAAACAGGGGGCCGGATCACAGATACGCAGTATTTT.

The CDR3 is CASSATGLDYGYTF. For the CDR3, the DNA is TGTGCCAGCAGCGCGACAGGGTTAGACTATGGCTACACCTTC. The V gene is TRBV9, the J gene TRBJ1-2; 7 bases agree with TRBD1. V was clipped by 3 bases and J by 3 bases; unmatched bases: 5. CDR3 size: 14 residues. CDR1 is SGDLS, CDR2 YYNGEE, per germline.

The sample holds one count of this clone. V gene TRBV7-2 combines with J gene TRBJ2-7; D is uncertain. The V and J ends lost 6 bases and 1 base respectively, with 10 bases between them. Germline values: CDR1 SGHTA, CDR2 FQGNSA. The CDR3 has 13 residues. The CDR3: CASSTTFSYEQYF. The CDR3 DNA reads TGTGCCAGCAGTACGACATTTTCCTACGAGCAGTACTTC.

The V call is TRBV19, the J call TRBJ1-2; D unclear. The germline V gene has CDR1 LNHDA and CDR2 SQIVND (reference sequence). The V and J ends lost 5 bases and 4 bases respectively, with 14 bases between them. This CDR3 comprises 14 residues. The CDR3 sequence is CASSGSMGIYGYTF. CDR3 sequence (DNA): TGTGCCAGTAGTGGGAGCATGGGGATCTATGGCTACACCTTC.

V usage is TRBV7-2 and J usage is TRBJ1-5, with unresolved D. V was pared by 4 bases and J by 4 bases, with 8 bases between. The CDR3 runs 13 residues. From germline, CDR1 is SGHTA and CDR2 FQGNSA. CDR3 sequence reads: CASSSQQNQPQHF. The CDR3 coding sequence is TGTGCCAGCAGCTCACAGCAAAATCAGCCCCAGCATTTT.

This clone was counted once. The rearrangement joins TRBV7-9 to TRBJ2-5, with D maybe TRBD2 (6 bases). Germline assignment: CDR1 SEHNR and CDR2 FQNEAQ (reference sequence). The CDR3 has 14 residues. V dropped 1 base and J dropped 5 bases, with 11 bases sitting between them. The CDR3 DNA follows: TGTGCCAGCAGCTTAGGACTAGATGGGGAGACCCAGTACTTC. Residues: CASSLGLDGETQYF.

The chain couples TRBV27 to TRBJ1-1, with 7 bases identical to TRBD1. CDR1 MNHEY and CDR2 SMNVEV come from the germline V gene (reference sequence). This CDR3 region has 14 residues. V was pared by 7 bases and J by 4 bases, with 9 bases of the junction left unmatched. The CDR3 region has the DNA TGTGCCAGCAACCCTACAGGGGCGGTCACTGAAGCTTTCTTT. Amino acid sequence: CASNPTGAVTEAFF.

The V call is TRBV7-3, the J call TRBJ1-3, with D uncertain. This CDR3 region has 15 residues. Germline V gives CDR1 SGHTA, CDR2 FQGTGA. V shed 1 base and J shed 2 bases, with 9 bases lying between them. CDR3 amino acids: CASSLIAGAGNTIYF. The DNA for the CDR3 is TGTGCCAGCAGCTTAATTGCCGGAGCTGGAAACACCATATATTTT.

The chain carries TRBV5-1 and TRBJ2-2; maybe TRBD2 (5 bases). CDR1 and CDR2 (germline): SGHRS, YFSETQ. The CDR3 totals 17 residues. V lost 4 bases and J 4 bases, leaving 20 bases between the germline ends. The CDR3 DNA reads as TGCGCCAGCAGCCGCGCGGGCGACTCCGCAGGCACCGGGGAGCTGTTTTTT. Encoded protein: CASSRAGDSAGTGELFF. Combining the CDR3 with reference TRBV5-1 and TRBJ2-2 gives the whole variable domain KAGVTQTPRYLIKTRGQQVTLSCSPISGHRSVSWYQQTPGQGLQFLFEYFSETQRNKGNFPGRFSGRQFSNSRSEMNVSTLELGDSALYLCASSRAGDSAGTGELFFGEGSRLTVL.

V and J are TRBV5-6 and TRBJ2-1, with 10 bases fitting TRBD1. Unmatched junction bases numbered 5, after V lost 2 bases and J lost 3 bases. Germline V lookup: CDR1 SGHDT, CDR2 YYEEEE. This CDR3 comprises 16 residues. The DNA for the CDR3 is TGTGCCAGCAGCTTCCGGACAGGGGGATTCTACAATGAGCAGTTCTTC. Protein sequence: CASSFRTGGFYNEQFF.

The table lists this clone with a count of one. The gene calls are TRBV15 and TRBJ2-1; D remains ambiguous. V was cut by 1 base and J by 4 bases, with 5 bases left in between. Germline lookup yields CDR1 LNHNV and CDR2 YYDKDF (reference sequence). This CDR3 comprises 13 residues. CDR3: CATSRARYNEQFF. The CDR3 DNA reads TGTGCCACCAGCAGAGCCAGATACAATGAGCAGTTCTTC.

This chain connects TRBV3-1 (or the pseudogene TRBV3-2) to TRBJ1-2; TRBD1 might be the D (6 bases). The CDR3 covers 13 residues. The ends were cut back, 1 base at V and 4 bases at J, with 7 bases in the middle. Germline V lookup: CDR1 LGHDT, CDR2 YNNKEL (reference sequence). CDR3 amino acids: CASSQAGVYGYTF. Written as DNA, the CDR3 is TGTGCCAGCAGCCAAGCAGGGGTCTATGGCTACACCTTC.

The rearrangement joins TRBV12-3 or TRBV12-4 to TRBJ1-2, with TRBD1 as a possible D gene (5 bases). CDR3 length equals 13 residues. V lost 6 bases to trimming and J lost 7 bases, with 15 bases between them. CDR3: CASRTSGVSGYTF. In DNA form, the CDR3 reads TGTGCCAGCAGGACATCGGGGGTATCTGGCTACACCTTC.

The V call is TRBV10-3, the J call TRBJ1-1; D ambiguous. Trimming pared 5 bases from V and 4 bases from J, leaving 8 bases between. Germline CDR1 ENHRY, CDR2 SYGVKD. CDR3 length: 12 residues. The CDR3 region is CAISYSGTEAFF. The CDR3 DNA is TGTGCCATCAGTTACAGCGGCACTGAAGCTTTCTTT.

This chain joins TRBV14 and TRBJ2-7; 9 positions agree with TRBD2. The CDR3 totals 16 residues. The germline V gene encodes CDR1 SGHDN and CDR2 FVKESK. Germline trimming cut 1 base from V and 2 bases from J; bases unmatched to any gene: 6. The CDR3 region has the DNA TGTGCCAGCAGCCAAGGACATAGCGGGGGCCCCTACGAGCAGTACTTC. Protein sequence: CASSQGHSGGPYEQYF.

This clone occurred once. The chain uses TRBV5-1 and TRBJ1-1; D not certain. The ends were cut back, 4 bases at V and 5 bases at J, with 21 bases in the middle. Looked up from germline, CDR1 is SGHRS and CDR2 is YFSETQ. This CDR3 contains 16 residues. CDR3 in amino acids: CASSPERGPGQTEAFF. CDR3 in DNA: TGCGCCAGCAGCCCCGAACGAGGGCCCGGGCAAACTGAAGCTTTCTTT.

The sample holds a few counts of this clone. The chain employs TRBV4-1 and TRBJ1-4; 7 nucleotides match TRBD1. This CDR3 is built from 19 residues. V was clipped by 3 bases and J by 10 bases; unmatched bases: 23. The germline CDR1 and CDR2 sequences are MGHRA and YSYEKL. The CDR3 reads CASSQSPKPTTGQMGKLFF. The CDR3 DNA sequence: TGCGCCAGCAGCCAGAGCCCCAAACCTACGACAGGGCAGATGGGAAAACTGTTTTTT.

The chain recombines TRBV5-1 with TRBJ1-1, with D unresolved. Trimming cost V 2 bases and J 3 bases, with 8 bases left between them. From germline, CDR1 is SGHRS and CDR2 YFSETQ. This CDR3 contains 13 residues. As DNA, the CDR3 is TGCGCCAGCAGCTTCGACGGGTACACTGAAGCTTTCTTT. It yields the protein CASSFDGYTEAFF.